This T cell receptor beta chain was captured in a study of T cell changes during pregnancy in multiple sclerosis. The CDR3 runs 16 residues. V lost 5 bases to trimming and J lost 0 bases, with 15 bases between them. Germline V gene sequence: CDR1 SGHVS, CDR2 FNYEAQ. This clone occurred once. The protocol was immunoSEQ multiplex PCR, while the TCRdb copy is restricted to in-frame clones and leaves out a portion. The table has approximately 70,000 clones, 91% seen once. This rearrangement joins TRBV7-6 to TRBJ2-3; the D is unclear. The clonotype was recovered from a female donor with multiple sclerosis, enrolled in a pregnancy study. The sequences come from peripheral blood, collected in the first trimester of pregnancy. The CDR3 loop is CASSLGSSTSTDTQYF. The CDR3, as DNA: TGTGCCAGCAGCCTAGGATCATCCACTAGCACAGATACGCAGTATTTT. Full variable domain (missing parts from reference TRBV7-6 and TRBJ2-3): GAGVSQSPRYKVTKRGQDVALRCDPISGHVSLYWYRQALGQGPEFLTYFNYEAQQDKSGLPNDRFSAERPEGSISTLTIQRTEQRDSAMYRCASSLGSSTSTDTQYFGPGTRLTVL.